This passage covers 29 T cell receptor beta chains from one sample sequenced in a study of cytomegalovirus exposure and HLA in healthy donors. The PCR was carried out with 60 Vbeta primers and 13 Jbeta primers. Repertoires were generated with immunoSEQ multiplex PCR, while TCRdb's copy carries only in-frame clones and drops some. This sample yields about 98,000 clones, of which approximately 83% are seen a single time; under 4.5% belongs to the top ten. The sequencing sample was made of PBMCs. The receptors come from a female donor in good health and CMV-seropositive.

This chain links TRBV5-1 with TRBJ2-7; D gene uncertain. The V gene lost 0 bases and the J gene lost 5 bases, with 12 bases spanning the gap. CDR1 and CDR2 (germline): SGHRS, YFSETQ. The CDR3 covers 14 residues. CDR3 bases: TGCGCCAGCAGCTTGGCCTCTAGGCTCCACGAGCAGTACTTC. It specifies CASSLASRLHEQYF.

The sample holds one count of this clone. This rearrangement joins TRBV11-2 to TRBJ1-5; possible D gene TRBD1, 6 bases. The germline V and J ends were trimmed by 3 bases and 5 bases, with 11 bases remaining between them. CDR1 and CDR2 (germline): SGHAT, FQNNGV. The CDR3 is 14 amino acids. The chain's CDR3 is CASSLRTDYQPQHF. In DNA, the CDR3 is TGTGCCAGCAGCTTGAGGACAGACTATCAGCCCCAGCATTTT.

The rearrangement uses TRBV19 and TRBJ1-1, with TRBD1 identical over 9 bases. The length of the CDR3 is 16 residues. Losses at the gene ends were 4 bases for V and 0 bases for J; bases not matched to a gene: 6. The germline CDR1 and CDR2 sequences are LNHDA and SQIVND (reference sequence). As DNA, the CDR3 is TGTGCCAGTAGTAAGGGGACAGGGACCTTGAACACTGAAGCTTTCTTT. It translates to CASSKGTGTLNTEAFF.

Here the CDR3 reads CASNLDRGTLSSYNSPLHF. In DNA, the CDR3 is TGTGCCAGCAATTTGGACAGGGGGACCTTGAGCTCCTATAATTCACCCCTCCACTTT. The chain carries TRBV7-9 and TRBJ1-6; 10 nucleotides align to TRBD1. The CDR3 is made up of 19 amino acids. From germline, CDR1 is SEHNR and CDR2 FQNEAQ (reference sequence). The junction had 12 bases not matched to a gene; V was cut back by 7 bases and J by 0 bases.

This clone has just a few counts. The chain uses TRBV11-2 and TRBJ2-1; weak D call: TRBD2 (6 bases). Germline CDR1 SGHAT, CDR2 FQNNGV. Trimming cost V 5 bases and J 9 bases, with 11 bases left between them. The CDR3 has 12 residues. The CDR3 here is CASSRDFGEQFF. The CDR3 DNA reads as TGTGCCAGCAGCCGGGACTTCGGTGAGCAGTTCTTC.

The genes are TRBV19 and TRBJ2-7, with D possibly matching TRBD1 (7 bases). The V end lost 6 bases, the J end lost 0 bases, and 15 bases lay between the germline ends. This CDR3 is built from 15 residues. CDR1 is LNHDA, CDR2 SQIVND, per germline (reference sequence). This CDR3 reads CASSLRGTASYEQYF. CDR3 nucleotide sequence: TGTGCCAGTAGCCTACGGGGGACAGCCTCCTACGAGCAGTACTTC.

The chain has TRBV28 and TRBJ1-3, with 11 bases that match TRBD1. Germline values: CDR1 MDHEN, CDR2 SYDVKM. The CDR3 has 16 amino acids. V dropped 5 bases and J dropped 3; count of bases not matched to a gene: 6. CDR3 amino acids: CASSHGQGALGNTIYF. The CDR3 DNA is TGTGCCAGCAGTCACGGACAGGGGGCGCTTGGAAACACCATATATTTT.

Here the CDR3 reads CASSARGGRNTEAFF. CDR3 in DNA: TGTGCCAGCAGTGCGAGGGGGGGACGGAACACTGAAGCTTTCTTT. The chain couples TRBV27 to TRBJ1-1, with a weak D call TRBD1 (6 bases). This CDR3 is 15 amino acids long. The germline V gene encodes CDR1 MNHEY and CDR2 SMNVEV (reference sequence). V lost 5 bases to trimming and J lost 1 base, with 14 bases between them.

This rearrangement joins TRBV2 to TRBJ2-7, with TRBD1 as a possible D gene (6 bases). Germline CDR1 is SNHLY and CDR2 is FYNNEI. Trimming pared 6 bases from V and 0 bases from J, leaving 15 bases between. The CDR3 runs 15 residues. CDR3 nucleotide sequence: TGTGCCAGCAGCAGGGACACGCGAAGCTCCTACGAGCAGTACTTC. Translation: CASSRDTRSSYEQYF.

This chain connects TRBV27 to TRBJ2-7, with 12 bases that match TRBD2. With V trimmed by 7 bases and J by 2 bases, 3 bases remained unmatched. The length of the CDR3 is 14 residues. Germline assignment: CDR1 MNHEY and CDR2 SMNVEV (reference sequence). CDR3 residues: CASKRTSGTYEQYF. The CDR3 DNA follows: TGTGCCAGCAAGCGGACTAGCGGGACCTACGAGCAGTACTTC.

This sequence joins TRBV6-5 and TRBJ1-1; tentative D call: TRBD1 (5 bases). In germline, CDR1 is MNHEY, CDR2 SVGAGI. The CDR3 has 12 residues. The V gene lost 9 bases and the J gene lost 1 base, with 9 bases spanning the gap. CDR3 nucleotide sequence: TGTGCCAGTAGACAGCCGAACACTGAAGCTTTCTTT. Its protein product is CASRQPNTEAFF.

The CDR3 sequence is CASSLSSGGPASTDTQYF. Written as DNA, the CDR3 is TGCGCCAGCAGCTTAAGTAGCGGGGGACCCGCTAGCACAGATACGCAGTATTTT. The V gene is TRBV5-1, the J gene TRBJ2-3; TRBD2 aligns across 9 bases. CDR3 length equals 18 residues. Germline CDR1 SGHRS, CDR2 YFSETQ. V dropped 2 bases and J dropped 0; count of bases not matched to a gene: 10.

This chain links TRBV5-8 with TRBJ2-1; weak D call: TRBD1 (5 bases). Between the trimmed V and J ends, which lost 6 bases and 1 base, there was a span of 14 bases. CDR1 SGHTS and CDR2 YDEGEE come from the germline V gene. This CDR3 region has 15 residues. The CDR3 coding sequence is TGTGCCAGCACCTTTGATGGGGCTTCCTACAATGAGCAGTTCTTC. Its protein is CASTFDGASYNEQFF.

V gene TRBV19 combines with J gene TRBJ2-7; TRBD1 matches at 12 bases. Germline trimming cut 3 bases from V and 5 bases from J; bases unmatched to any gene: 2. The CDR3 has 14 amino acids. Germline loops: CDR1 LNHDA, CDR2 SQIVND (reference sequence). This CDR3 is CASSIGTGGNEQYF. Written as DNA, the CDR3 is TGTGCCAGTAGTATCGGGACAGGGGGCAACGAGCAGTACTTC.

This chain links TRBV4-2 with TRBJ2-7; maybe TRBD1 (5 bases). The CDR3 contains 19 residues. The V end lost 0 bases, the J end lost 1 base, and 22 bases lay between the germline ends. CDR1 and CDR2 (germline): LGHNA, YNFKEQ. CDR3: CASSQDLNIGAPRSYEQYF. The DNA for the CDR3 is TGTGCCAGCAGCCAAGATCTGAATATAGGGGCCCCCAGGTCCTACGAGCAGTACTTC.

The gene calls are TRBV25-1 and TRBJ2-3; 10 positions match TRBD2. CDR1 MGHDK and CDR2 SYGVNS come from the germline V gene. The CDR3 is made up of 15 amino acids. With 6 bases clipped from V and 1 base from J, the junction kept 4 bases outside the gene matches. The CDR3 DNA reads TGTGCCAGCAGAAGCGGGGGGGATTGCACAGATACGCAGTATTTT. Its protein is CASRSGGDCTDTQYF. The whole variable domain, filled in from reference TRBV25-1 and TRBJ2-3, reads EADIYQTPRYLVIGTGKKITLECSQTMGHDKMYWYQQDPGMELHLIHYSYGVNSTEKGDLSSESTVSRIRTEHFPLTLESARPSHTSQYLCASRSGGDCTDTQYFGPGTRLTVL.

CDR3 DNA: TGTGCCAGCACCGACGGGAGCTCCTCCTACGAGCAGTACTTC. Translation gives CASTDGSSSYEQYF. This chain links TRBV7-9 with TRBJ2-7; D is perhaps TRBD2 (6 bases). CDR1 and CDR2 from the germline V gene are SEHNR and FQNEAQ (reference sequence). V was trimmed by 7 bases and J by 0 bases, leaving 13 bases between them. The CDR3 consists of 14 residues.

The chain joins TRBV10-1 to TRBJ1-2, with TRBD1 as a possible D gene (5 bases). Germline CDR1 WNHNN, CDR2 SYGVQD (reference sequence). The CDR3 length is 20 residues. With 2 bases removed from V and 4 bases from J, the gap between germline ends came to 29 bases. CDR3 sequence reads: CASSEPKSAGEGMCVYGYTF. As DNA, the CDR3 is TGCGCCAGCAGTGAGCCTAAAAGCGCGGGGGAAGGGATGTGTGTCTATGGCTACACCTTC.

The chain combines TRBV7-9 with TRBJ2-2, with 12 bases that match TRBD2. CDR1 SEHNR and CDR2 FQNEAQ come from the germline V gene (reference sequence). The CDR3 contains 18 residues. J gave up 4 bases and V 5 bases, and 11 bases lay outside the gene matches. CDR3 sequence: CASSRPSGGASITGELFF. In DNA, the CDR3 is TGTGCCAGCAGCCGACCTAGCGGGGGGGCCTCTATCACCGGGGAGCTGTTTTTT.

The rearrangement joins TRBV25-1 to TRBJ2-2; D perhaps matches TRBD2 (6 bases). Trimming shortened V by 6 bases and J by 6 bases, and 20 bases separated the two germline ends. The CDR3 extends over 16 amino acids. Germline CDR1 MGHDK, CDR2 SYGVNS. In DNA form, the CDR3 reads TGTGCCAGCAGCCCGCGGGGTTCAATACGGGCCGGGGAGCTGTTTTTT. This gives the protein CASSPRGSIRAGELFF.

The rearrangement links TRBV9 to TRBJ1-1; D remains ambiguous. Germline values: CDR1 SGDLS, CDR2 YYNGEE. Trimming left V 2 bases short and J 4 bases short, with 12 bases between. This CDR3 region has 14 residues. CDR3 bases: TGTGCCAGCAGCGTCTCACTACGGGGCACTGAAGCTTTCTTT. It specifies CASSVSLRGTEAFF.

This chain joins TRBV6-5 and TRBJ2-1; unclear D gene. From germline, CDR1 is MNHEY and CDR2 SVGAGI. The V end lost 2 bases, the J end lost 7 bases, and 9 bases lay between the germline ends. This CDR3 contains 13 residues. CDR3: CASSYAIGNEQFF. The CDR3 region has the DNA TGTGCCAGCAGTTACGCTATCGGGAATGAGCAGTTCTTC.

The chain joins TRBV7-6 to TRBJ1-1; D gene ambiguous. Germline V lookup: CDR1 SGHVS, CDR2 FNYEAQ. The V end was cut by 5 bases, the J end by 1 base, with 5 bases between. This CDR3 has 12 residues. In DNA form, the CDR3 reads TGTGCCAGCAGCCTTAAGAACACTGAAGCTTTCTTT. Translating it yields CASSLKNTEAFF.

The genes are TRBV5-6 and TRBJ1-1; D perhaps matches TRBD1 (5 bases). V gave up 3 bases and J gave up 0 bases, with 6 bases separating them. The CDR3 length is 13 residues. The germline gives CDR1 SGHDT, CDR2 YYEEEE. CDR3 residues: CASSWGVNTEAFF. DNA of the CDR3: TGTGCCAGCAGCTGGGGGGTGAACACTGAAGCTTTCTTT.

The chain combines TRBV5-4 with TRBJ1-1; the match to TRBD1 covers 11 bases. After removal of 3 bases from V and 1 base from J, the junction contained 2 bases not matched to a gene. The CDR3 has 15 amino acids. Germline CDR1 SGHNT, CDR2 YYREEE (reference sequence). CDR3 bases: TGTGCCAGCAGCTGGACAGGGGGCCCGAACACTGAAGCTTTCTTT. It specifies CASSWTGGPNTEAFF.

The chain uses TRBV5-1 and TRBJ2-5, with 14 bases aligning to TRBD2. Germline CDR1 is SGHRS and CDR2 is YFSETQ. This CDR3 is built from 17 residues. Trimming removed 0 bases from V and 4 bases from J; junction bases left unmatched: 5. CDR3 region: CASSLGLAGGLPETQYF. CDR3 nucleotide sequence: TGCGCCAGCAGCTTGGGACTAGCGGGGGGGCTTCCAGAGACCCAGTACTTC.

This chain uses TRBV5-1 with TRBJ2-1; TRBD2 matches at 13 bases. The CDR3 extends over 16 amino acids. Germline CDR1 SGHRS, CDR2 YFSETQ. Germline trimming cut 4 bases from V and 14 bases from J; bases unmatched to any gene: 15. The CDR3 nucleotides read TGCGCCAGCAGCAATAAACTAGGACTAGCGGGAGTTTTGGAGTTCTTC. Its translation: CASSNKLGLAGVLEFF.

The chain uses TRBV6-5 and TRBJ2-2; TRBD1 might be the D (5 bases). The V gene's germline CDR1 is MNHEY and CDR2 SVGAGI. The V end was cut by 6 bases, the J end by 1 base, with 9 bases between. The CDR3 loop spans 14 amino acids. CDR3 DNA: TGTGCCAGCAGCCCTCAGGGGAACACCGGGGAGCTGTTTTTT. Translated, it gives CASSPQGNTGELFF.

CDR3 region: CASSEYGGLELFF. CDR3 sequence (DNA): TGTGCCAGCAGTGAATACGGGGGGCTAGAACTGTTTTTT. The chain has TRBV25-1 and TRBJ1-4; possibly TRBD1 for D (6 bases). There are 13 residues in the CDR3. Germline lookup yields CDR1 MGHDK and CDR2 SYGVNS. V was cut by 0 bases and J by 12 bases, with 11 bases left in between.